The rows below give T cell receptor beta chains drawn from one sample of a study of blood T cell repertoires in COVID-19. TCRdb's table, derived via immunoSEQ multiplex PCR, lists solely in-frame clones and lacks some. This table holds 250,000 or so clones, about 82% found once. The sample comprised peripheral blood. These receptors originate from an older man with acute or convalescent COVID-19. Each CDR3 is given with its conserved first and last residue.

TRBJ1-1,TRBV19,CASTTRPPLSTEAFF
TRBJ1-4,TRBV7-9,CASSPAALYEKLFF
TRBJ2-5,TRBV24-1,CATSDPTGGETQYF
TRBJ2-7,TRBV5-6,CASSSLEGRVPYEQYF
TRBJ2-1,TRBV6-4,CASSDSGTGGIYEQFF
TRBJ1-1,TRBV7-8,CASSRTPGKNTEAFF
TRBJ2-3,TRBV19,CASSILASGEYTQYF
TRBJ2-1,TRBV5-1,CASGRGRLEDEQFF
TRBJ1-5,TRBV10-2,CASSEGTGGSNSNQPQHF
TRBJ2-3,TRBV18,CASSSRTGGTDTQYF
TRBJ2-3,TRBV13,CASSPPGQGIPDTQYF
TRBJ1-2,TRBV2,CASDRENYGYTF
TRBJ1-4,TRBV6-5,CASSPGGRAEKLFF
TRBJ2-5,TRBV7-2,CASSSGTVAQETQYF
TRBJ1-4,TRBV4-3,CASSQVGADEKLFF
TRBJ1-3,TRBV4-1,CASSPGAGNGNTIYF
TRBJ2-7,TRBV5-4,CASSSQGGSIDHEQYF
TRBJ2-1,TRBV2,CASSVTSGGSSYNEQFF
TRBJ2-1,TRBV7-6,CASSLVQYNEQFF
TRBJ1-2,TRBV28,CASSLSSGGLYGYTF
TRBJ1-2,TRBV18,CASSPDRVYGYTF
TRBJ1-2,TRBV27,CASSFLDRGNGYTF
TRBJ1-5,TRBV18,CASRQSNQPQHF
TRBJ2-7,TRBV24-1,CATSDPGDYEQYF
TRBJ2-5,TRBV18,CASSRDRGQETQYF
TRBJ1-2,TRBV5-6,CASSLDRRDFLYGYTF
TRBJ1-1,TRBV28,CASKVTMNTEAFF
TRBJ1-5,TRBV6-5,CASRRQGLNQPQHF
TRBJ1-5,TRBV7-8,CASSLEAGRVGQPQHF
TRBJ2-5,TRBV9,CASSATTRRGEETQYF
TRBJ2-7,TRBV28,CASSIPTVGSEQYF
TRBJ1-2,TRBV6-6,CASRPPGTARIYGYTF
TRBJ1-3,TRBV3-1/TRBV3-2,CASSRALDSGNTIYF
TRBJ2-1,TRBV5-4,CASTRTSGGISYNEQFF
TRBJ2-7,TRBV15,CATAPQGSYEQYF
TRBJ2-3,TRBV7-6,CASSELRQGTTDTQYF
TRBJ2-1,TRBV28,CASSLLPGTGDDEQFF
TRBJ2-5,TRBV7-2,CASSSLSETQYF
TRBJ1-3,TRBV4-1,CASSQVRGKGNTIYF
TRBJ1-1,TRBV5-8,CASSLAGGRHQAFF
TRBJ1-6,TRBV6-6,CASSYLRTQDNSPLHF
TRBJ2-5,TRBV19,CASHKTGTPEGAQYF
TRBJ1-2,TRBV18,CASSPPKGQANYGYTF
TRBJ2-7,TRBV28,CASARYTRREPLYEQYF
TRBJ2-3,TRBV28,CASSLGGGSSTDTQYF